This T cell receptor beta chain comes out of a study of PD-1 blockade in mismatch repair-deficient tumors. Overall study: All were previously treated, progressing patients with around 12 mismatch repair-deficient cancer types. Points from the study as a whole: Rapid post-treatment expansion, then contraction, generally preceding radiologic response, marked tumor-resident clones.

Comments on this clone: The antigen is not known.

Repertoires were generated with immunoSEQ multiplex PCR, while TCRdb's copy carries only in-frame clones and drops some. This table has tens of thousands of clones, over 70% appearing once. All patients were mismatch repair deficient, assessed by either PCR or immunohistochemistry. Three pembrolizumab responders had their TCRs sequenced. The source is an adult with mismatch repair-deficient cancer. The sequences come from PBMCs, collected about 38 weeks after starting pembrolizumab.

In nucleotides, the CDR3 is TGTGCCAGCAGCTTAGACAGGTACAATGAGCAGTTCTTC. Amino acids: CASSLDRYNEQFF. The rearrangement uses TRBV7-9 and TRBJ2-1; D perhaps matches TRBD1 (5 bases). V lost 1 base and J 4 bases, leaving 5 bases between the germline ends. The CDR3 has 13 amino acids. CDR1 and CDR2 (germline): SEHNR, FQNEAQ (reference sequence).